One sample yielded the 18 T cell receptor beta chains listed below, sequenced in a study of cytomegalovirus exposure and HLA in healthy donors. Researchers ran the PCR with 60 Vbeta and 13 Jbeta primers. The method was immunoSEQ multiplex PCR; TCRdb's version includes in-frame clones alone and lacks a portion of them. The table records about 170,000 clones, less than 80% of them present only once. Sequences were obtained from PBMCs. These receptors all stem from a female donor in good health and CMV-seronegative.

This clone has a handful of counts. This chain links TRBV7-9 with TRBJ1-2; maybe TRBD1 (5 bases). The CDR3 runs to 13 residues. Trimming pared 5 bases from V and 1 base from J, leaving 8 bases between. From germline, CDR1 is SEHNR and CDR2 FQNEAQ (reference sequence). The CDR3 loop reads CASSEDSNYGYTF. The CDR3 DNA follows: TGTGCCAGCAGCGAAGACAGTAACTATGGCTACACCTTC.

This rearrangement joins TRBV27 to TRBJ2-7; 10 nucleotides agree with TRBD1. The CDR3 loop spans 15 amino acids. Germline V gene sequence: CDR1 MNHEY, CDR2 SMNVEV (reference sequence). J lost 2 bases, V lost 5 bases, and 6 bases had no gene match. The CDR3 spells CASSATGTGAYEQYF. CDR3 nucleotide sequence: TGTGCCAGCAGTGCGACCGGGACAGGGGCCTACGAGCAGTACTTC.

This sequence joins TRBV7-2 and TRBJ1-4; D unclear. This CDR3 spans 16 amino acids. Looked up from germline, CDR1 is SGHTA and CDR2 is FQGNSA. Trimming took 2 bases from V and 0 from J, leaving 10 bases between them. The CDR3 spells CASSLMVGSTNEKLFF. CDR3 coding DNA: TGTGCCAGCAGCTTAATGGTTGGCTCAACTAATGAAAAACTGTTTTTT.

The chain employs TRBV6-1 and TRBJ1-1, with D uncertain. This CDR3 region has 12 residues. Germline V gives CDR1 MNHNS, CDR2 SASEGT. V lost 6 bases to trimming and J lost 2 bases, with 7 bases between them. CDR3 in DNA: TGTGCCAGCAGGCTGGGCAACACTGAAGCTTTCTTT. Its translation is CASRLGNTEAFF.

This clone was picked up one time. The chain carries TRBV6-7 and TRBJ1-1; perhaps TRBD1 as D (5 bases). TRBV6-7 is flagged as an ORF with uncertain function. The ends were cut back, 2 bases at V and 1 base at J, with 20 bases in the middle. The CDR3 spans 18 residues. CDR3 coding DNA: TGTGCCAGCAGTTACACGGGGGAAAGGGACGGCCAGAACACTGAAGCTTTCTTT. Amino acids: CASSYTGERDGQNTEAFF.

CDR3 sequence (DNA): TGCGCCAGCAGCTCTCGGCGGGGGGCAACCGGGGAGCTGTTTTTT. Protein sequence: CASSSRRGATGELFF. The V call is TRBV5-1, the J call TRBJ2-2, with TRBD2 identical over 8 bases. The V gene end was trimmed by 3 bases and the J gene end by 5 bases; junction bases not matched to a gene: 6. Germline CDR1 is SGHRS and CDR2 is YFSETQ. CDR3 size: 15 residues.

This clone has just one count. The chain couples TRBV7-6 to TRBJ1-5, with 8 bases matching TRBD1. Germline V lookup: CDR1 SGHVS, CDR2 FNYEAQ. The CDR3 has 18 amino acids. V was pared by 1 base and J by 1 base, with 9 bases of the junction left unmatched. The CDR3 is CASSLGGTGLGSNQPQHF. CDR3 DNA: TGTGCCAGCAGCTTAGGGGGGACAGGACTGGGAAGCAATCAGCCCCAGCATTTT.

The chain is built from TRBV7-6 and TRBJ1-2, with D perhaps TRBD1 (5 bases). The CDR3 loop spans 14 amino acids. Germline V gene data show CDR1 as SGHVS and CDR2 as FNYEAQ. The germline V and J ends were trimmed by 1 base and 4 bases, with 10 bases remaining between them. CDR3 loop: CASSLVGGSYGYTF. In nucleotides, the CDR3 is TGTGCCAGCAGCTTAGTTGGGGGGAGCTATGGCTACACCTTC.

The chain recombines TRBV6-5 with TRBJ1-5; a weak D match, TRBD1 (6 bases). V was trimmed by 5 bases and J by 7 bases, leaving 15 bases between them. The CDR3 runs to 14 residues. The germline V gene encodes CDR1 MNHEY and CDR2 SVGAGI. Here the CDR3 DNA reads TGTGCCAGCAGTGACTACAGGGTGGGCCAGCCCCAGCATTTT. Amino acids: CASSDYRVGQPQHF.

The DNA for the CDR3 is TGTGCCAGTAGTGTTACAGGGAACACAGATACGCAGTATTTT. Translated: CASSVTGNTDTQYF. The V gene is TRBV19, the J gene TRBJ2-3, with TRBD1 as a possible D gene (6 bases). V lost 5 bases, J lost 2 bases, and 11 bases lay in between. Germline CDR1 reads LNHDA; CDR2 reads SQIVND (reference sequence). CDR3 length equals 14 residues.

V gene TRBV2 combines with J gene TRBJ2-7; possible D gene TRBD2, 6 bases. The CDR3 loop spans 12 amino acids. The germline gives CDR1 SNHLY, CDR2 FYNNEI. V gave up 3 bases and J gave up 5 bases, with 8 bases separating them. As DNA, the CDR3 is TGTGCCAGCAGTGACAGGGAGGACGAGCAGTACTTC. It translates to CASSDREDEQYF.

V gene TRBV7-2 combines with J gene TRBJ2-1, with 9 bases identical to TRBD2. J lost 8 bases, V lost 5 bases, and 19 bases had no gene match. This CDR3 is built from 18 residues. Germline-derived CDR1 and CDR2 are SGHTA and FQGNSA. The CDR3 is CASSPRLRASGTWDEQFF. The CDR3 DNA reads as TGTGCCAGCAGCCCTCGCCTAAGGGCTAGCGGGACGTGGGATGAGCAGTTCTTC.

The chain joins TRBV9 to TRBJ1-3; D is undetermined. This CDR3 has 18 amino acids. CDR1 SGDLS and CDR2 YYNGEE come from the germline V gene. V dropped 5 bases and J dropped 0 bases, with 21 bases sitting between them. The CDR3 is CASSATLLRGASGNTIYF. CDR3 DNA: TGTGCCAGCAGTGCCACCCTTCTGCGGGGAGCCTCTGGAAACACCATATATTTT.

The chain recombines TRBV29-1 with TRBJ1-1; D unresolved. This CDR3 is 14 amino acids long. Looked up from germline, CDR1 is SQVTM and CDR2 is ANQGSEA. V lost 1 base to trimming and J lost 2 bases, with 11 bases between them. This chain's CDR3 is CSVEGFGGNTEAFF. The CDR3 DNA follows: TGCAGCGTTGAAGGTTTCGGCGGAAACACTGAAGCTTTCTTT.

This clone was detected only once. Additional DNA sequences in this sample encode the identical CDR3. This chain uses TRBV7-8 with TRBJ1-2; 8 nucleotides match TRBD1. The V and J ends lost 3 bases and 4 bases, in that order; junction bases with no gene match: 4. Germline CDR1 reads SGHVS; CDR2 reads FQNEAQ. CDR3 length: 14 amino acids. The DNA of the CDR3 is TGTGCCAGCAGCTTGGGGACAGGTTCCTATGGCTACACCTTC. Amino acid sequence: CASSLGTGSYGYTF.

CDR3 sequence: CASRLAPVGGYEQYF. Here the CDR3 DNA reads TGTGCCAGCAGACTAGCCCCCGTGGGGGGCTACGAGCAGTACTTC. This chain connects TRBV6-5 to TRBJ2-7, with D perhaps TRBD2 (6 bases). Trimming shortened V by 6 bases and J by 3 bases, and 18 bases separated the two germline ends. Per germline, CDR1 MNHEY and CDR2 SVGAGI. CDR3 length: 15 amino acids.

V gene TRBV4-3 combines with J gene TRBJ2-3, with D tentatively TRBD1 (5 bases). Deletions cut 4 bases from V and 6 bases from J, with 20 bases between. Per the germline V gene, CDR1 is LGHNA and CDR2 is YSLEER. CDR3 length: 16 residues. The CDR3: CASSRDPAGRFDTQYF. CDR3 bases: TGCGCCAGCAGCCGAGACCCGGCAGGGCGATTTGATACGCAGTATTTT.

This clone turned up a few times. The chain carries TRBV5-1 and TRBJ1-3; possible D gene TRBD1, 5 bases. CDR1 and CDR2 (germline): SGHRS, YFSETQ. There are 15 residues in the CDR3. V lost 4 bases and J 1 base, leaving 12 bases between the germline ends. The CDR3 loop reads CASSPDGGSGNTIYF. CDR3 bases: TGCGCCAGCAGCCCCGACGGGGGATCTGGAAACACCATATATTTT.